These 14 T cell receptor beta chains originate from one sample sequenced in a study of shared clonotypes between healthy human individuals. Here immunoSEQ multiplex PCR was the method, and the copy in TCRdb shows in-frame clones only, minus some. Of fewer than 850,000 clones detected, roughly 78% appear once; the ten largest clones hold approximately 1.8%. Sequenced material: memory CD4+ T cells sorted from blood. Subset denoted: CD45RA-negative fraction. All receptors derive from a woman aged 30 to 39 in good health.

This clone was seen a single time. The chain employs TRBV18 and TRBJ2-3; tentative D call: TRBD2 (6 bases). Trimming removed 2 bases from V and 0 bases from J, with 12 bases in between. The CDR3 length is 16 residues. Germline-derived CDR1 and CDR2 are KGHSH and LQKENI. CDR3 loop: CASSPRAGSSTDTQYF. CDR3 coding DNA: TGTGCCAGCTCACCAAGAGCGGGCTCCAGCACAGATACGCAGTATTTT.

V gene TRBV28 combines with J gene TRBJ1-5; 8 positions match TRBD1. The V segment lost 1 base and the J segment 3 bases; nucleotides outside the gene matches: 5. CDR1 is MDHEN, CDR2 SYDVKM, per germline. The CDR3 is made up of 16 amino acids. The CDR3 is CASSLSQGGLNQPQHF. CDR3 bases: TGTGCCAGCAGTTTATCACAGGGGGGGCTCAATCAGCCCCAGCATTTT.

The chain uses TRBV18 and TRBJ2-7; unclear D gene. The CDR3 totals 13 residues. Trimming left V 6 bases short and J 3 bases short, with 12 bases between. CDR1 and CDR2 from the germline V gene are KGHSH and LQKENI. The CDR3 here is CASSPRLDYEQYF. The CDR3 DNA reads TGTGCCAGCTCCCCTCGACTGGACTACGAGCAGTACTTC.

This clone occurred once. A read error may explain this, as a much larger clone is one base away. At the DNA level, this CDR3 is encoded by other sequences in the same sample as well. The chain is built from TRBV18 and TRBJ1-5, with 8 bases that match TRBD1. The trim removed 3 bases at V and 2 bases at J, leaving 0 bases unmatched. Germline assignment: CDR1 KGHSH and CDR2 LQKENI. This CDR3 contains 14 residues. In nucleotides, the CDR3 is TGTGCCAGCTCACCGGGACAGGGCAATCAGCCCCAGCATTTT. Residues: CASSPGQGNQPQHF.

The chain carries TRBV11-2 and TRBJ1-3; D possibly corresponds to TRBD1 (5 bases). The V end was cut by 6 bases, the J end by 4 bases, with 25 bases between. This CDR3 is 18 amino acids long. In germline, CDR1 is SGHAT, CDR2 FQNNGV. CDR3 DNA: TGTGCCAGCAGGGCACCCGGGAGGGGCTCGCGCTTGGGAAACACCATATATTTT. Translation gives CASRAPGRGSRLGNTIYF.

This sequence joins TRBV6-5 and TRBJ2-7, with D perhaps being TRBD1 or TRBD2 (6 bases each). The CDR3 is 15 residues long. V dropped 2 bases and J dropped 3 bases, with 14 bases sitting between them. The germline V gene has CDR1 MNHEY and CDR2 SVGAGI. This CDR3 reads CASSYDGGGNYEQYF. The CDR3 region has the DNA TGTGCCAGCAGTTACGATGGAGGGGGGAACTACGAGCAGTACTTC.

The chain joins TRBV2 to TRBJ2-5; D uncertain. Germline V gene data show CDR1 as SNHLY and CDR2 as FYNNEI. The V and J ends lost 7 bases and 5 bases respectively, with 17 bases between them. The CDR3 has 14 amino acids. The CDR3 sequence is CASNRGILAETQYF. CDR3 sequence (DNA): TGTGCCAGCAATCGAGGCATCTTGGCCGAGACCCAGTACTTC.

The rearrangement uses TRBV5-1 and TRBJ2-1; TRBD1 matches 10 bases. Germline CDR1 and CDR2: SGHRS and YFSETQ. The CDR3 spans 16 residues. The J segment lost 7 bases and the V segment lost 0 bases, leaving 7 bases of the junction unmatched. CDR3 amino acids: CASSLAGQGDMNEQFF. Here the CDR3 DNA reads TGCGCCAGCAGCTTGGCAGGACAGGGGGATATGAATGAGCAGTTCTTC.

The chain couples TRBV19 to TRBJ1-5, with D tentatively TRBD1 (5 bases). Trimming shortened V by 6 bases and J by 4 bases, and 13 bases separated the two germline ends. The CDR3 loop spans 14 amino acids. Germline V gives CDR1 LNHDA, CDR2 SQIVND (reference sequence). CDR3 sequence reads: CASRSMGGNQPQHF. The CDR3 DNA sequence: TGTGCCAGTAGGTCCATGGGGGGAAATCAGCCCCAGCATTTT. Based on the CDR3 plus reference TRBV19 and TRBJ1-5, the full variable domain is DGGITQSPKYLFRKEGQNVTLSCEQNLNHDAMYWYRQDPGQGLRLIYYSQIVNDFQKGDIAEGYSVSREKKESFPLTVTSAQKNPTAFYLCASRSMGGNQPQHFGDGTRLSIL.

This clone was seen just once. This chain uses TRBV5-1 with TRBJ1-2, with D hard to call. Trimming took 6 bases from V and 6 from J, leaving 12 bases between them. The CDR3 is made up of 12 amino acids. The V gene's germline CDR1 is SGHRS and CDR2 YFSETQ. CDR3 loop: CASNLGGDGYTF. The DNA of the CDR3 is TGCGCCAGCAATCTGGGCGGGGATGGCTACACCTTC.

This chain connects TRBV27 to TRBJ2-7, with D perhaps matching TRBD1 or TRBD2 (6 bases each). V lost 2 bases to trimming and J lost 2 bases, with 16 bases between them. This CDR3 is built from 16 residues. Germline V gene data show CDR1 as MNHEY and CDR2 as SMNVEV (reference sequence). CDR3 loop: CASSLRGLAPPYEQYF. DNA of the CDR3: TGTGCCAGCAGTTTACGGGGGCTAGCGCCGCCCTACGAGCAGTACTTC.

This clone was seen just once. The chain employs TRBV11-2 and TRBJ2-5; TRBD2 matches at 12 bases. V gave up 5 bases and J gave up 4 bases; unmatched junction bases: 14. CDR3 length equals 18 residues. CDR1 is SGHAT and CDR2 is FQNNGV in the germline V gene. The CDR3 reads CASSPRFRGLAGRETQYF. The CDR3 DNA is TGTGCCAGCAGCCCTCGATTTCGAGGACTAGCGGGAAGAGAGACCCAGTACTTC.

The V call is TRBV2, the J call TRBJ2-5; D unresolved. This CDR3 has 15 residues. The V gene's germline CDR1 is SNHLY and CDR2 FYNNEI. Trimming stripped 7 bases from V and 2 bases from J, with 17 bases between. The CDR3: CASIVFGRSQETQYF. The CDR3 DNA is TGTGCCAGCATTGTTTTCGGCAGGAGTCAAGAGACCCAGTACTTC.

This chain links TRBV27 with TRBJ1-1; weak D call: TRBD1 (5 bases). Per germline, CDR1 MNHEY and CDR2 SMNVEV (reference sequence). Deletions cut 5 bases from V and 4 bases from J, with 14 bases between. The CDR3 contains 14 residues. The CDR3 DNA reads as TGTGCCAGCAGTAAGACAGTTCCTGGCACTGAAGCTTTCTTT. Its translation: CASSKTVPGTEAFF.